What follows is one T cell receptor beta chain and its context. Its matching antigen is unknown. The data were taken from a study of T cells in Graves' hyperthyroidism and ophthalmopathy. Broader study findings: Ophthalmopathy was identified by the model a median about 6 months ahead of onset. Patients with ophthalmopathy were separated from those with stable hyperthyroidism by a 13 V-J model. Most thyroid clonotypes that were expanded above 0.001 also turned up in blood.

RNA transcripts provided the source from which TCR beta CDR3 regions were amplified. During a first-round RT-PCR of the TCR CDR3, the HTBI primer set was used. TCRdb independently ran MiXCR on the multiplex PCR reads; one entry per CDR3 protein. Of hundreds of thousands of distinct CDR3 sequences listed, roughly 14% were seen once; the top ten hold about 12%. Germline lookup yields CDR1 MGHRA and CDR2 YSYEKL. The CDR3 loop spans 15 amino acids. Trimming cost V 3 bases and J 3 bases, with 15 bases left between them. Inclusion characteristics of ophthalmopathy patients comprised a Clinical Activity Score of at least 3, a NOSPECS grade of at least 4, and duration under 3 months.

The TCR originated in a man between 18 and 35 years old with Graves' ophthalmopathy. V gene TRBV4-1 combines with J gene TRBJ2-7; D gene unclear. Sequenced sample: blood. DNA for the CDR3: TGCGCCAGCAGCCAGGCTGACACCGCGGTCTACGAGCAGTACTTC. Translation: CASSQADTAVYEQYF.